Listed here are 2 T cell receptor beta chains from one sample, sequenced in a study of T cells in Graves' hyperthyroidism and ophthalmopathy. Amplification targeted TCR beta CDR3 regions from RNA transcripts. The TCR CDR3 was amplified in a first-round RT-PCR using the HTBI primer set. TCRdb processed the multiplex PCR reads anew with MiXCR; each CDR3 protein has one entry. The table lists about 400,000 distinct CDR3 sequences, 20% to 25% of them singletons. The sequencing sample was made of blood. The receptor source for this set is a man between 50 and 59 years old with Graves' hyperthyroidism.

This sequence joins TRBV7-4 and TRBJ1-5; unclear D gene. CDR3 length equals 14 residues. V lost 7 bases, J lost 10 bases, and 20 bases lay in between. Germline V gene data show CDR1 as SGHVT and CDR2 as SQSDAQ. The CDR3 sequence: CASTEDGLIGPQHF. For the CDR3, the DNA is TGTGCCAGCACCGAGGACGGGTTAATCGGACCCCAGCATTTT.

This clonotype was counted only a few times. The junction and the germline gene differ at one end; a read error may be behind it. The chain has TRBV27 and TRBJ1-2; tentative D call: TRBD1 (6 bases). The CDR3 covers 15 residues. Germline assignment: CDR1 MNHEY and CDR2 SMNVEV (reference sequence). The CDR3 DNA follows: TGTGCCAACAGTTTAGGGACACCTTCTAACTATGGCTACACCTTC. It encodes CANSLGTPSNYGYTF.